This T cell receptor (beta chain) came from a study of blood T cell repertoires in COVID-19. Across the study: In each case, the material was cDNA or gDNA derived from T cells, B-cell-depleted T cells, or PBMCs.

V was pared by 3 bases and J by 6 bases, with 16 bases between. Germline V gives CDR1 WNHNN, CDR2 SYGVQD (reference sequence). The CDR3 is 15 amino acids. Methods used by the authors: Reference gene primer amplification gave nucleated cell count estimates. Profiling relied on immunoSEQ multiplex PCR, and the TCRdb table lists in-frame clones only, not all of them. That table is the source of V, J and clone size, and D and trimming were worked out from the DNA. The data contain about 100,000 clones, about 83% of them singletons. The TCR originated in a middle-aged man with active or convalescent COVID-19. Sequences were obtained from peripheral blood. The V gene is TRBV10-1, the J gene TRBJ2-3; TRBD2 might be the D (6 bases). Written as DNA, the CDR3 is TGCGCCAGCAGTGAAGGGGTCGGGACTGCGGATACGCAGTATTTT. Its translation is CASSEGVGTADTQYF.